This record looks at one T cell receptor (beta chain) sequence and its context. Its binding antigen is unknown. The record has no base qualities; no much larger clone is one base away. Library creation used the immunoSEQ multiplex PCR assay. The multiplex PCR relied on a mix of 60 forward primers for TCR Vbeta segments and 13 reverse primers for TCR Jbeta segments. The CDR3 region of rearranged TCR beta genes was amplified from genomic DNA by a multiplex PCR assay. The amplified TCR beta libraries were sequenced on the Illumina HiSeq System as 87-base-pair reads. The study's processing was this. In a later analysis, some 80 million unique TCR beta chains were counted across the approximately 640 repertoires, and roughly 11 million of these chains were shared by at least two donors. Raw reads were error-corrected and collapsed into unique sequences with a nearest-neighbor algorithm that merged closely related sequences to remove PCR and sequencing errors. CDR3 sequences were aligned to IMGT reference sequences to assign V, D and J gene segments. For a sequence to be retained, a match of at least six nucleotides to both a V gene segment and a J gene segment was required. A rearrangement was called productive if the CDR3 had no stop codons and remained in frame with V and J, and every other rearrangement was called non-productive. Following IMGT convention, CDR3 was defined as the stretch from the second conserved V-encoded cysteine up to the conserved J-encoded phenylalanine. The earlier analysis of some 600 of the donors excluded sequences that lacked an unambiguous match to a single V gene segment. An earlier analysis of a few hundred of the donors called V segments functional above 56.7% productive rearrangements and segregating when the between-donor standard deviation exceeded 5%. A statistical classification framework was developed to diagnose cytomegalovirus status using the catalog of TCR beta chain sequences. In a later analysis, V and J genes were assigned by comparing TCR nucleotide sequences against IMGT/GENE-DB human TR gene sequences. In a later analysis, CDR3 sequences and most-parsimonious VDJ recombination scenarios were assigned using the TCRdist pipeline. In a later analysis, every TCR beta chain was defined by the combination of its CDR3 amino acid sequence and its V-gene family, and reads without a unique V-gene family were dropped. To address suspected cross-contamination and a sequencing artifact, a later analysis removed around 590 highly shared, low-generation-probability nucleotide sequences. For each public chain, a later analysis derived a clonal expansion index from normalized ranks of inferred template counts within each repertoire. A later analysis computed generation probabilities with a VDJ recombination model fitted to out-of-frame rearrangements, and checked the results against IGoR. In a later analysis, TCR-TCR, TCR-HLA and TCR-CMV co-occurrence was scored with hypergeometric tests, and a repertoire-size bias correction was applied to TCR pairs. A later analysis estimated false discovery rates by permuting HLA or CMV assignments 20 times. In a later analysis, co-occurring TCRs were grouped using DBSCAN, and TCRdist sequence similarity was added for clustering within HLA-allele-positive subsets. Repertoires with fewer than 30,000 or more than 120,000 public chains were left out of co-occurrence clustering, as were roughly five repertoires with anomalous nucleotide sharing. TCRdb mirrors the immuneACCESS table, restricted to in-frame sequences. Some clones are absent from its copies; in checked studies, under half trace to an unresolved V gene, and the reason for the others is unknown. The V and J calls and clone size are taken from that table; D and trimming were inferred from the DNA. The sample data list tens of thousands of clones, and just under 85% of these were observed just once. In total, the top ten clones hold about 3% of the sample.

The cohort consisted of hundreds of healthy bone marrow donors. At the time of sampling, all cohort members were nominally healthy, though unrecorded immune exposures were likely present. The donor tested CMV seronegative, placing the donor among the roughly 340 seronegative members of the cohort. A peripheral blood sample was collected from each donor, and TCR beta sequencing was performed on peripheral blood mononuclear cells. The Qiagen DNeasy Blood Extraction Kit was used to extract genomic DNA from the blood cell samples. The data belong to a study of cytomegalovirus exposure and HLA in healthy donors (TCRdb year 2017). Broadly, across the study: An earlier analysis of more than 550 of the donors reported 276 Gb of sequence data and 100 million to 120 million unique TCR beta sequences obtained from about 170 million T cells. An early release that covered fewer than 750 HLA-typed donors contained approximately 320 gigabases of sequencing data and 80 million or so unique TCR sequences. Among the 398 genotyped donors, around 81% belonged to the genetic ancestry cluster associated with self-reported Caucasian donors. The study aimed to test whether signatures of past pathogen exposure could be identified by cataloging public T cell receptors. The study profiled the T cell repertoires of 500 to 800 subjects by immunosequencing and related them to cytomegalovirus serostatus. Besides the first cohort of about 730 subjects, a separate validation cohort made up of 90 to 150 different subjects was used. High-throughput TCR immunosequencing, statistical association of individual TCRs with disease status, and machine learning were combined to predict cytomegalovirus infection status. In a later analysis, previously published TCR beta repertoires from 600 to 850 donors were re-analyzed and high-resolution HLA genotyping was added so that TCR occurrence patterns could be studied. In the later analysis, no new phenotypic data were used to find candidate immune exposures; instead, reliance was placed on TCR beta sequences and their occurrence across donors. An earlier analysis of approximately 580 of the donors used high-throughput TCR beta sequencing to judge whether each TCR beta V gene segment behaved as functional or pseudogenic. Donor age, sex, ethnicity and CMV serostatus were compiled together with the repertoire data. A later genetic analysis took genome-wide SNP genotypes for about 65% of the 666 donors and used that subset as a discovery cohort. Every discovery cohort repertoire had been produced on one sequencing platform. Class I and class II HLA loci were covered by the typing at four-digit resolution. The number of typed donors differed by locus: about 620-630 for A, B, C, DRB1 and DQB1; 500 to 550 for DQA1; 606 for DPA1; and some 470 for DPB1. About five DR-DQ haplotypes were treated as single units for association and clustering because of strong linkage in the cohort. Among about 400 genotyped donors of the cohort, an average of roughly 230,000 unique TCR beta nucleotide sequences was sequenced per donor, of which roughly 17% were non-productive.

The CDR3 spans 17 residues, from the cysteine through the phenylalanine. The sequence is cut down to CDR3 DNA, 51 bases in frame from base 1. Germline trimming amounts to 0 bases on V and 4 bases on J, with 11 as the count of junction bases outside the gene matches. The germline V gene gives CDR1 as LGHNA and CDR2 as YNFKEQ. Paper-wide results and their limitations: Strong co-occurrence of HLA alleles, especially DR and DQ, made assigning TCR associations to individual alleles difficult. A total of 150 to 200 TCR beta chains were listed by the study as associated with cytomegalovirus. While some public TCRs were present in many individuals, most TCR sequences turned up only very rarely across donors. A later analysis associated about 18,000 TCR beta sequences with specific HLA alleles at a false discovery rate of 0.05. Presence/absence analyses assumed roughly uniform sequencing depth across donors, an assumption that may not hold. According to a later analysis, parvovirus B19, influenza, CMV and Epstein-Barr virus appeared linked to several top co-occurrence clusters. The earlier analysis of a few hundred of the donors excluded about 16 rarely observed V segments, including chromosome 9 orphons, because counts were too low. In a later analysis, HLA-associated TCR beta chains showed more clonal expansion and lower generation probabilities than non-associated chains that were equally common. It was suggested by the authors that the approach could potentially be generalized to other disease states and immunological phenotypes. Some IMGT-functional V segments, including TRBV6-2 and TRBV6-3, could not be told apart with the 87-base-pair reads, so those segments were excluded. CMV serostatus was the only immune exposure information available for the cohort. HLA typing was unavailable for some donors at each locus, so association tests used only the typed subset. Most CMV-associated TCR beta chains appeared to be HLA-restricted in a later analysis, and the HLA associations seemed to be driven largely by CMV exposure. A group of highly shared sequence variants was considered likely to be a technical artifact of the sequencing pipeline. In an earlier analysis of some 640 of the donors, most TCR beta V segments were observed in productive rearrangements about 87% or about 30% of the time, broadly matching IMGT annotations. A few of the identified cytomegalovirus-associated TCR beta chains were confirmed in vitro to be specific for cytomegalovirus antigens. Correlated functional status among segregating V segments might be attributable to linkage disequilibrium, but an unknown experimental factor could not be ruled out. In a later analysis, the rate of TCR association differed among HLA loci, with DRB1 alleles having the most associated TCRs and HLA-C alleles having the fewest. A further reported finding was that TCR beta sequences accurately predicted the HLA-A and HLA-B alleles for most subjects in the first cohort. A later genetic analysis reported fewer N-insertions in productive TCRs among donors in an Asian-associated ancestry cluster than the roughly 690-donor mean. Cytomegalovirus status was reported to be diagnosed by the classifier with high specificity and sensitivity in both the original and validation cohorts. The cohort was sequenced for TCR beta chains only, and without alpha or paired-chain data the features that could be detected were limited. A later genetic analysis associated a missense DCLRE1C variant with V-gene and J-gene trimming of TCR beta chains, and an independent cohort replicated the association.

The chain employs TRBV4-2 and TRBJ2-5; 7 nucleotides in the junction match TRBD2. This sequence was found in a man between 45 and 60 years old in good health and CMV-seronegative. The sequenced sample consisted of PBMCs. The encoded CDR3 is CASSQEPSGGRGETQYF. In nucleotide form, the sequence is TGTGCCAGCAGCCAAGAACCTAGCGGCGGAAGGGGAGAGACCCAGTACTTC.